These T cell receptor beta chains were read from a single sample in a study of cytomegalovirus exposure and HLA in healthy donors. Only in-frame clones appear in the TCRdb table, and some are missing; sequencing was by immunoSEQ multiplex PCR. The sample has 150,000 to 200,000 clones, around 83% seen once. The sequenced material came from PBMCs. Source of these receptors: a man between 50 and 59 years old in good health and CMV-seropositive. Each CDR3 is given with its conserved first and last residue. The order of the fields is CDR3 DNA, CDR3 protein, clone size, D gene, V gene, J gene. The D gene is left open where the match is weak. Clone size appears in some rows only: once, few, many, or a class for an expanded clone.

cdr3_nt: TGTGCCACCAGTCCCGGGGGGCCGGCAGATACGCAGTATTTT
cdr3_aa: CATSPGGPADTQYF
clone_size: .
d_call: .
v_call: TRBV15
j_call: TRBJ2-3

cdr3_nt: TGTGCCAGCAGCCAAGAGTTGGGCCAGGAGACCCAGTACTTC
cdr3_aa: CASSQELGQETQYF
clone_size: .
d_call: .
v_call: TRBV4-2
j_call: TRBJ2-5

cdr3_nt: TGCGCCAGCAGGCCGGATTTCGCTAGCGGCGCTTACAATGAGCAGTTCTTC
cdr3_aa: CASRPDFASGAYNEQFF
clone_size: .
d_call: TRBD2
v_call: TRBV5-1
j_call: TRBJ2-1

cdr3_nt: TGTGCCAGCAGTGATCGGGGGGGAAGGGGCTACACCTTC
cdr3_aa: CASSDRGGRGYTF
clone_size: .
d_call: .
v_call: TRBV6-1
j_call: TRBJ1-2

cdr3_nt: TGTGCCAGCAGTGCCGGTTTTCCAACTAATGAAAAACTGTTTTTT
cdr3_aa: CASSAGFPTNEKLFF
clone_size: .
d_call: .
v_call: TRBV6-1
j_call: TRBJ1-4

cdr3_nt: TGTGCCAGCAGAAAAACAGGGGGTGGCAATCAGCCCCAGCATTTT
cdr3_aa: CASRKTGGGNQPQHF
clone_size: .
d_call: TRBD1
v_call: TRBV28
j_call: TRBJ1-5

cdr3_nt: TGTGCCAGCAGCCAAGGTAGCGGGGAAGCACCCGGGGAGCTGTTTTTT
cdr3_aa: CASSQGSGEAPGELFF
clone_size: .
d_call: TRBD2
v_call: TRBV4-2
j_call: TRBJ2-2

cdr3_nt: TGTGCTAGCAGCTTATCAGGGGCCGGGGAGCTGTTTTTT
cdr3_aa: CASSLSGAGELFF
clone_size: .
d_call: .
v_call: TRBV7-7
j_call: TRBJ2-2

cdr3_nt: TGTGCCAGCACCCTCGGGGACTCTAACAATGAGCAGTTCTTC
cdr3_aa: CASTLGDSNNEQFF
clone_size: once
d_call: .
v_call: TRBV9
j_call: TRBJ2-1

cdr3_nt: TGTGCCAGCAGCCAAGGACTAGCGGGAGTCACAGATACGCAGTATTTT
cdr3_aa: CASSQGLAGVTDTQYF
clone_size: few
d_call: TRBD2
v_call: TRBV11-3
j_call: TRBJ2-3

cdr3_nt: TGCGCCAGCAGCTCCGGGACTAGCGGGAGTGAGCAGTTCTTC
cdr3_aa: CASSSGTSGSEQFF
clone_size: .
d_call: TRBD2
v_call: TRBV5-1
j_call: TRBJ2-1

cdr3_nt: TGTGCCAGCATCCCTACTAGCGGGACCTCCTACGAGCAGTACTTC
cdr3_aa: CASIPTSGTSYEQYF
clone_size: .
d_call: TRBD2
v_call: TRBV27
j_call: TRBJ2-7

cdr3_nt: TGTGCCAGCAGTGAAGCCCTCAGATCGACAGGGTCGTCTGAAGCTTTCTTT
cdr3_aa: CASSEALRSTGSSEAFF
clone_size: .
d_call: TRBD1
v_call: TRBV6-1
j_call: TRBJ1-1

cdr3_nt: TGTGCCAGCAGTCGGACAGTCTACGAGCAGTACTTC
cdr3_aa: CASSRTVYEQYF
clone_size: .
d_call: .
v_call: TRBV11-2
j_call: TRBJ2-7

cdr3_nt: TGTGCCAGTAGTGTCTTCCTAGCGAGGAGCTCCTACAATGAGCAGTTCTTC
cdr3_aa: CASSVFLARSSYNEQFF
clone_size: .
d_call: .
v_call: TRBV19
j_call: TRBJ2-1

cdr3_nt: TGTGCCAGCAGCTTAGCGGAGGGGGCAATCGCTGAAGCTTTCTTT
cdr3_aa: CASSLAEGAIAEAFF
clone_size: .
d_call: TRBD1
v_call: TRBV7-9
j_call: TRBJ1-1

cdr3_nt: TGTGCCAGCAGGGAACAGGGCATAAGGAATTCACCCCTCCACTTT
cdr3_aa: CASREQGIRNSPLHF
clone_size: .
d_call: .
v_call: TRBV2
j_call: TRBJ1-6

cdr3_nt: TGTGCCAGCAGCCAATTAGGTCGGGCGAACACCGGGGAGCTGTTTTTT
cdr3_aa: CASSQLGRANTGELFF
clone_size: .
d_call: .
v_call: TRBV4-2
j_call: TRBJ2-2

cdr3_nt: TGTGCCAGCAGCGCTGGGGACAGCTCTGGAAACACCATATATTTT
cdr3_aa: CASSAGDSSGNTIYF
clone_size: .
d_call: TRBD1
v_call: TRBV9
j_call: TRBJ1-3

cdr3_nt: TGTGCCAGCAGCTCCCGCCAAGGGGGCAGAGAGACCCAGTACTTC
cdr3_aa: CASSSRQGGRETQYF
clone_size: .
d_call: TRBD1
v_call: TRBV5-6
j_call: TRBJ2-5

cdr3_nt: TGTGCCAGCAGTTTGACCTGGGGGGTTGTGGCTCAGCCCCAGCATTTT
cdr3_aa: CASSLTWGVVAQPQHF
clone_size: .
d_call: .
v_call: TRBV28
j_call: TRBJ1-5

cdr3_nt: TGCGCCAGCAGCTTGGTTCTAGATGAGACCCAGTACTTC
cdr3_aa: CASSLVLDETQYF
clone_size: .
d_call: .
v_call: TRBV5-1
j_call: TRBJ2-5

cdr3_nt: TGTGCCAGCAGTCAGGGACAGGGGGCGCTTTACGAGCAGTACTTC
cdr3_aa: CASSQGQGALYEQYF
clone_size: .
d_call: TRBD1
v_call: TRBV6-6
j_call: TRBJ2-7

cdr3_nt: TGTGCCAGCAGCCGGGACAGACTTGCCAATCAGCCCCAGCATTTT
cdr3_aa: CASSRDRLANQPQHF
clone_size: .
d_call: TRBD1
v_call: TRBV6-5
j_call: TRBJ1-5

cdr3_nt: TGTGCCAGCAGCTTAGCGGGAGGGCACTTGGTTAATGAGCAGTTCTTC
cdr3_aa: CASSLAGGHLVNEQFF
clone_size: .
d_call: TRBD2
v_call: TRBV4-2
j_call: TRBJ2-1

cdr3_nt: TGTGCCAGCAGCTTAAACGGGTGGGAGCTGTTTTTT
cdr3_aa: CASSLNGWELFF
clone_size: .
d_call: .
v_call: TRBV7-3
j_call: TRBJ2-2

cdr3_nt: TGTGCCAGCAGTGGGCGAACAGGGGGCCCAGATACGCAGTATTTT
cdr3_aa: CASSGRTGGPDTQYF
clone_size: .
d_call: TRBD1
v_call: TRBV6-1
j_call: TRBJ2-3

cdr3_nt: TGTGCCAGCAGCCAGGACCGGGACAGCTACAATGAGCAGTTCTTC
cdr3_aa: CASSQDRDSYNEQFF
clone_size: .
d_call: TRBD1
v_call: TRBV7-2
j_call: TRBJ2-1